The 14 T cell receptor beta chains below all came from one sample that was sequenced in a study of blood T cell repertoires in COVID-19. Assay: immunoSEQ multiplex PCR; the TCRdb copy retains only in-frame clones and omits some. This sample carries tens of thousands of clones, 76% of them seen once, and the ten largest clones take roughly 6.7%. Sample: peripheral blood. All receptors come from a woman in her forties or fifties with active or convalescent COVID-19.

About this clone itself: Other DNA sequences in this specimen translate into the identical CDR3. The chain uses TRBV7-3 and TRBJ2-6; 12 nucleotides agree with TRBD2. After removal of 3 bases from V and 0 bases from J, the junction contained 3 bases not matched to a gene. The CDR3 has 18 amino acids. The germline gives CDR1 SGHTA, CDR2 FQGTGA. In nucleotides, the CDR3 is TGTGCCAGCAGCTTGAGACTAGCGGGGGACTCTGGGGCCAACGTCCTGACTTTC. This translates into CASSLRLAGDSGANVLTF.

The CDR3 loop reads CASSQRLEGTQYF. As DNA, the CDR3 is TGTGCCAGCAGCCAGCGACTAGAGGGGACCCAGTACTTC. This chain links TRBV14 with TRBJ2-5, with D tentatively TRBD2 (6 bases). Germline V gives CDR1 SGHDN, CDR2 FVKESK. CDR3 length: 13 amino acids. V gave up 3 bases and J gave up 7 bases, with 12 bases separating them.

The chain links TRBV12-3 or TRBV12-4 to TRBJ1-2; D is uncertain. V lost 5 bases and J lost 1, with 8 bases in between. The CDR3 spans 13 residues. The chain's CDR3 is CASSLQVNYGYTF. The CDR3 DNA follows: TGTGCCAGCAGTCTTCAGGTTAACTATGGCTACACCTTC.

CDR3: CASSLQATQPPSTDTQYF. For the CDR3, the DNA is TGTGCCAGCAGCCTACAGGCCACACAACCTCCTAGCACAGATACGCAGTATTTT. The chain combines TRBV7-9 with TRBJ2-3, with D perhaps matching TRBD1 (5 bases). CDR1 is SEHNR and CDR2 is FQNEAQ in the germline V gene (reference sequence). V was pared by 5 bases and J by 0 bases, with 21 bases between. This CDR3 contains 18 residues.

This clone was seen just once. This chain joins TRBV6-5 and TRBJ2-1; TRBD2 matches at 8 bases. V lost 3 bases and J lost 14; bases outside the gene matches: 12. This CDR3 is 14 amino acids long. CDR1 and CDR2 from the germline V gene are MNHEY and SVGAGI. The CDR3 DNA reads as TGTGCCAGCAGTTATAGCGGGGACTCTACTAAGGAGTTCTTC. Its protein is CASSYSGDSTKEFF.

The rearrangement uses TRBV18 and TRBJ1-1; no clear D. V lost 0 bases and J 3 bases, leaving 11 bases between the germline ends. The CDR3 runs to 15 residues. The germline gives CDR1 KGHSH, CDR2 LQKENI. The CDR3 bases are TGTGCCAGCTCACCACCGGGTTTCGGGGACACTGAAGCTTTCTTT. This translates into CASSPPGFGDTEAFF.

V is TRBV6-1 and J is TRBJ2-1, with TRBD2 identical over 7 bases. Per the germline V gene, CDR1 is MNHNS and CDR2 is SASEGT. This CDR3 has 16 residues. V was clipped by 2 bases and J by 4 bases; unmatched bases: 8. The CDR3 protein is CASSEYGSGDYNEQFF. In nucleotides, the CDR3 is TGTGCCAGCAGTGAATATGGGAGCGGGGATTACAATGAGCAGTTCTTC.

The chain joins TRBV4-3 to TRBJ1-1, with 9 bases that match TRBD1. This CDR3 region has 15 residues. Looked up from germline, CDR1 is LGHNA and CDR2 is YSLEER. Unmatched junction bases numbered 3, after V lost 3 bases and J lost 1 base. CDR3 residues: CASSQSQGANTEAFF. The CDR3 bases are TGCGCCAGCAGCCAGTCACAGGGGGCGAACACTGAAGCTTTCTTT.

The chain recombines TRBV19 with TRBJ2-7, with 7 bases fitting TRBD1. V dropped 4 bases and J dropped 3; count of bases not matched to a gene: 6. The CDR3 consists of 14 residues. CDR1 and CDR2 (germline): LNHDA, SQIVND (reference sequence). CDR3 residues: CASSTGQIFYEQYF. The CDR3, as DNA: TGTGCCAGTAGTACGGGACAGATTTTCTACGAGCAGTACTTC.

The chain recombines TRBV29-1 with TRBJ1-2; D might be TRBD1 (6 bases). Germline loops: CDR1 SQVTM, CDR2 ANQGSEA. V lost 6 bases, J lost 4 bases, and 15 bases lay in between. The CDR3 totals 13 residues. CDR3 nucleotides: TGCAGCGTCCGCCCGGACAGTGCCTATGGCTACACCTTC. This codes for CSVRPDSAYGYTF.

This sequence joins TRBV3-1 (or the pseudogene TRBV3-2) and TRBJ2-7, with D perhaps TRBD1 (6 bases). CDR3 size: 13 residues. V lost 5 bases to trimming and J lost 1 base, with 9 bases between them. The germline CDR1 and CDR2 sequences are LGHDT and YNNKEL (reference sequence). This CDR3 reads CASSRRGSYEQYF. CDR3 bases: TGTGCCAGCAGCAGAAGGGGGTCCTACGAGCAGTACTTC.

The chain employs TRBV15 and TRBJ2-1; 8 bases map to TRBD1. CDR3 length: 18 residues. Losses at the gene ends were 5 bases for V and 0 bases for J; bases not matched to a gene: 12. Germline V CDR1 and CDR2: LNHNV, YYDKDF (reference sequence). The CDR3 region has the DNA TGTGCCACCAGCGGCCCTCGACAGGGGTCGAGCTCCTACAATGAGCAGTTCTTC. This translates into CATSGPRQGSSSYNEQFF.

CDR3 sequence (DNA): TGTGCCAGCAGCTTGGACAGGGGGCAGGAGTACGGGGAGCTGTTTTTT. Its translation is CASSLDRGQEYGELFF. The rearrangement uses TRBV7-2 and TRBJ2-2; TRBD1 agrees at 11 bases. The CDR3 sequence is 16 residues long. V lost 3 bases, J lost 7 bases, and 7 bases stayed unmatched. Germline-derived CDR1 and CDR2 are SGHTA and FQGNSA.

The DNA of the CDR3 is TGCGCCAGCAGCTTGGGACAGGGCAGGATGATCGGCTACACCTTC. Residues: CASSLGQGRMIGYTF. This chain links TRBV5-1 with TRBJ1-2; 7 bases match TRBD1. Germline CDR1 is SGHRS and CDR2 is YFSETQ. V shed 0 bases and J 8 bases; nucleotides not matched to a gene: 10. The CDR3 loop spans 15 amino acids.